These 9 T cell receptor beta chains share one sample of origin, sequenced in a study of cytomegalovirus exposure and HLA in healthy donors. Primers included in the PCR were 60 Vbeta and 13 Jbeta primers. The method was immunoSEQ multiplex PCR; TCRdb's version includes in-frame clones alone and lacks a portion of them. The repertoire holds 90,000 to 100,000 clones, with under 90% as singletons. Input material: PBMCs. These receptors were obtained from a man in his forties or fifties in good health and CMV-seronegative.

The chain couples TRBV15 to TRBJ2-2; 7 bases are a match to TRBD1. CDR1 and CDR2 (germline): LNHNV, YYDKDF (reference sequence). After removal of 5 bases from V and 5 bases from J, the junction contained 8 bases not matched to a gene. The CDR3 has 15 amino acids. CDR3 residues: CATSEDRVRTGELFF. The DNA for the CDR3 is TGTGCCACCAGCGAAGACAGGGTTAGGACCGGGGAGCTGTTTTTT.

The chain recombines TRBV27 with TRBJ2-1, with 13 positions matching TRBD2. This CDR3 spans 17 amino acids. The junction had 8 bases not matched to a gene; V was cut back by 2 bases and J by 7 bases. Germline V CDR1 and CDR2: MNHEY, SMNVEV (reference sequence). Here the CDR3 reads CASSLTGGTSGINEQFF. DNA of the CDR3: TGTGCCAGCAGTTTAACGGGGGGGACTAGCGGGATAAATGAGCAGTTCTTC.

This rearrangement joins TRBV27 to TRBJ1-2; 7 bases align to TRBD1. After removal of 6 bases from V and 4 bases from J, the junction contained 8 bases not matched to a gene. CDR1 is MNHEY, CDR2 SMNVEV, per germline (reference sequence). CDR3 size: 14 residues. The CDR3 is CASSQRTGSYGYTF. The CDR3 DNA is TGTGCCAGCAGCCAGAGGACAGGTTCCTATGGCTACACCTTC.

This sequence joins TRBV5-1 and TRBJ1-1; the D gene is possibly TRBD1 (5 bases). Germline-derived CDR1 and CDR2 are SGHRS and YFSETQ. V gave up 0 bases and J gave up 4 bases, with 13 bases separating them. The CDR3 has 15 residues. The CDR3 DNA reads as TGCGCCAGCAGCTTGGGGTCAGGGAGGGCCACTGAAGCTTTCTTT. It codes for CASSLGSGRATEAFF.

The rearrangement uses TRBV28 and TRBJ1-5; a possible D gene is TRBD1 (6 bases). CDR1 is MDHEN, CDR2 SYDVKM, per germline. The length of the CDR3 is 13 residues. Between the trimmed V and J ends, which lost 5 bases and 6 bases, there was a span of 11 bases. In DNA, the CDR3 is TGTGCCAGCAGTCGAGGGGGTTCTCAGCCCCAGCATTTT. Its protein product is CASSRGGSQPQHF.

This clone was observed once. The rearrangement joins TRBV6-6 to TRBJ2-5, with 9 bases fitting TRBD1. Germline lookup yields CDR1 MNHNY and CDR2 SVGAGI (reference sequence). V gave up 7 bases and J gave up 2 bases; unmatched junction bases: 8. This CDR3 region has 15 residues. CDR3: CASTNGQGTQETQYF. CDR3 DNA sequence: TGTGCCAGCACTAATGGACAGGGGACACAAGAGACCCAGTACTTC.

The chain links TRBV7-9 to TRBJ1-2; a weak D match, TRBD1 (5 bases). The length of the CDR3 is 14 residues. Germline assignment: CDR1 SEHNR and CDR2 FQNEAQ (reference sequence). Deletions cut 2 bases from V and 7 bases from J, with 14 bases between. The CDR3 spells CASSLTGGGAGYTF. The CDR3, as DNA: TGTGCCAGCAGCTTAACGGGGGGGGGAGCTGGCTACACCTTC.

V and J are TRBV7-9 and TRBJ2-3; TRBD2 matches at 7 bases. Per the germline V gene, CDR1 is SEHNR and CDR2 is FQNEAQ (reference sequence). V lost 5 bases to trimming and J lost 2 bases; unmatched junction nucleotides: 10. This CDR3 spans 16 amino acids. The CDR3 spells CASSINRGGNTDTQYF. In DNA form, the CDR3 reads TGTGCCAGCAGCATTAATCGCGGGGGAAACACAGATACGCAGTATTTT.

This clone was seen a few times. The gene calls are TRBV11-2 and TRBJ2-1; TRBD2 matches 10 bases. CDR3 length: 17 residues. Germline CDR1 and CDR2: SGHAT and FQNNGV. V lost 5 bases and J lost 1; bases outside the gene matches: 8. In DNA, the CDR3 is TGTGCCAGCAGCAACGTAGCGGGAGGTGCATCCTACAATGAGCAGTTCTTC. It specifies CASSNVAGGASYNEQFF.